Included here is one T cell receptor (beta chain) sequence, with context. The source of the sample is a study of blood T cell repertoires in COVID-19. The overall study: T cells, B-cell-depleted T cells, or PBMCs supplied cDNA or gDNA.

Germline CDR1 SNHLY, CDR2 FYNNEI. V trimming: 4 bases; J trimming: 3 bases; junction bases outside the gene matches: 13. The CDR3 consists of 18 residues. Generated by immunoSEQ multiplex PCR, the TCRdb table keeps only in-frame clones and is missing some. The table includes about 180,000 clones, 80% detected once. The sequence derives from a man aged 55 to 70 who had been exposed to COVID-19. Sequencing was performed on PBMCs or T cells enriched from blood (not recorded which). The chain has TRBV2 and TRBJ2-2; TRBD1 agrees at 8 bases. The CDR3 spells CASSGRPGGLRYTGELFF. For the CDR3, the DNA is TGTGCCAGCAGTGGTAGGCCAGGGGGCCTTCGATACACCGGGGAGCTGTTTTTT. Variable domain in full (rest from reference TRBV2 and TRBJ2-2): EPEVTQTPSHQVTQMGQEVILRCVPISNHLYFYWYRQILGQKVEFLVSFYNNEISEKSEIFDDQFSVERPDGSNFTLKIRSTKLEDSAMYFCASSGRPGGLRYTGELFFGEGSRLTVL.